Listed here is a single T cell receptor beta chain. These data belong to a study of blood T cells in healthy people across ages. A second PCR of about 7 to 12 cycles used a sample-barcoded 5' primer and a J-beta primer mix. TCRdb reprocessed the 5' RACE reads via MiXCR and lists one record per CDR3 protein. The repertoire holds roughly 1,500,000 distinct CDR3 sequences, around 35% seen once, with around 11% in the top ten. Germline CDR1 and CDR2: SGHTA and FQGNSA. V lost 5 bases to trimming and J lost 12 bases, with 14 bases between them. This CDR3 is 13 amino acids long. The genes are TRBV7-2 and TRBJ1-6, with TRBD1 as a possible D gene (5 bases). The source of this sequence is a woman aged 30 to 39 in good health. Sequencing was performed on blood. The CDR3 protein is CASSIDRERPLHF. In nucleotides, the CDR3 is TGTGCCAGCAGCATCGACAGAGAGAGACCCCTCCACTTT.